The text below deals with one T cell receptor beta chain. Its antigen is currently unknown. The sample is drawn from a study of cytomegalovirus exposure and HLA in healthy donors. While unrecorded immune exposures were likely, the donors were nominally healthy when sampled. The germline V gene encodes CDR1 SGHRS and CDR2 YFSETQ. V lost 4 bases and J lost 0, with 17 bases in between. There are 16 residues in the CDR3. This PCR relied on a set of 60 Vbeta primers and 13 Jbeta primers. The method was immunoSEQ multiplex PCR; TCRdb's version includes in-frame clones alone and lacks a portion of them. The repertoire consists of about 160,000 clones, with 60% to 85% occurring once and the leading ten covering 6.5% to 9%. Study-wide points: A later analysis found TCR association rates differed by HLA locus, highest for DRB1 and lowest for HLA-C. Some TCR beta chains (more than 150 of them) were listed as cytomegalovirus-associated. Owing to their indistinguishability, certain V segments, notably TRBV6-2 and TRBV6-3, were excluded.

The chain joins TRBV5-1 to TRBJ2-7; D might be TRBD1 or TRBD2, each matching 5 bases. The sequenced material came from PBMCs. The clonotype comes from a woman aged 40 to 50 in good health and CMV-seropositive. CDR3 protein: CASSLGPSGISYEQYF. The CDR3 DNA follows: TGCGCCAGCAGCCTGGGGCCCTCGGGAATCTCCTACGAGCAGTACTTC.